These 3 T cell receptor beta chains were sequenced from one sample in a study of blood T cell repertoires in COVID-19. TCRdb's table, derived via immunoSEQ multiplex PCR, lists solely in-frame clones and lacks some. The sample shows roughly 190,000 clones, 82% of them seen only once. Sequenced material: PBMCs or T cells enriched from blood (not recorded which). Receptors were obtained from a man aged 40-50 years who had recovered from COVID-19.

The chain is built from TRBV28 and TRBJ2-3, with D maybe TRBD1 (5 bases). There are 12 residues in the CDR3. The V end lost 5 bases, the J end lost 14 bases, and 17 bases lay between the germline ends. The germline V gene has CDR1 MDHEN and CDR2 SYDVKM. CDR3 coding DNA: TGTGCCAGCAGTCCCCAGGGCCACCTGGGGTATTTT. This sequence encodes CASSPQGHLGYF.

This rearrangement joins TRBV11-3 to TRBJ2-5; 8 bases line up with TRBD2. The CDR3 is 14 amino acids. From germline, CDR1 is SGHNT and CDR2 YENEEA. The V and J ends lost 4 bases and 5 bases, in that order; junction bases with no gene match: 6. DNA for the CDR3: TGTGCCAGCAGCTCCCGAGCGGGAGCCGAGACCCAGTACTTC. Protein product: CASSSRAGAETQYF. The full variable domain, with the rest looked up from reference TRBV11-3 and TRBJ2-5, is EAGVVQSPRYKIIEKKQPVAFWCNPISGHNTLYWYLQNLGQGPELLIRYENEEAVDDSQLPKDRFSAERLKGVDSTLKIQPAELGDSAVYLCASSSRAGAETQYFGPGTRLLVL.

V usage is TRBV7-2 and J usage is TRBJ1-2; D unclear. This CDR3 has 14 residues. V shed 2 bases and J shed 4 bases, with 11 bases lying between them. Germline V gives CDR1 SGHTA, CDR2 FQGNSA. The CDR3 DNA sequence: TGTGCCAGCAGCTTATCTGGTACTCGCTATGGCTACACCTTC. Its translation is CASSLSGTRYGYTF.